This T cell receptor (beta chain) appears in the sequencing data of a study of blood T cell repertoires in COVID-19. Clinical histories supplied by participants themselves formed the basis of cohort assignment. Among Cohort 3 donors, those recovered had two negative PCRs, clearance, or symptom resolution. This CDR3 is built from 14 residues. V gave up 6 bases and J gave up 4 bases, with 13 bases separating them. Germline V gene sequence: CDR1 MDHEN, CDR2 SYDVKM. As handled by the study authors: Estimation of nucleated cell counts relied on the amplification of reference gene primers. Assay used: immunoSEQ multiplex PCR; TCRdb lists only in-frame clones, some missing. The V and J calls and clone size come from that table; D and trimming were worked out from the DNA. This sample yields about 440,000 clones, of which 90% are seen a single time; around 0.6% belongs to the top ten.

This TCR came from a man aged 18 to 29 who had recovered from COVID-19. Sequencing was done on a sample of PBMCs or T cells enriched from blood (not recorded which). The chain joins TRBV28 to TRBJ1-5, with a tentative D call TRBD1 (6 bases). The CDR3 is CASSHRVLNQPQHF. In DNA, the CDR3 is TGTGCCAGCAGCCACAGGGTATTGAATCAGCCCCAGCATTTT.